These 16 T cell receptor beta chains were sequenced from one sample in a study of beta chain features in type 1 diabetes. The isolated RNA, all of it, was reverse transcribed, so expressed TCRB transcripts were what got sequenced. Clones were read by immunoSEQ multiplex PCR, and TCRdb kept only the in-frame ones, dropping some. In the table there are approximately 470,000 clones, 30% of which are singletons. Sequencing was done on a sample of naive CD4+ T cells from blood. All receptors come from a man between 18 and 35 years old in good health.

The CDR3 nucleotides read TGCGCCAGCAGCCAAGATGCCCCCCGACAGGGGGACACTGAAGCTTTCTTT. Residues: CASSQDAPRQGDTEAFF. This chain uses TRBV4-3 with TRBJ1-1, with 9 bases fitting TRBD1. Germline CDR1 reads LGHNA; CDR2 reads YSLEER. The V and J ends lost 0 bases and 3 bases, in that order; junction bases with no gene match: 8. CDR3 length equals 17 residues.

V gene TRBV4-3 combines with J gene TRBJ2-5; tentative D call: TRBD2 (6 bases). This CDR3 has 16 residues. The germline CDR1 and CDR2 sequences are LGHNA and YSLEER. The germline V and J ends were trimmed by 3 bases and 7 bases, with 21 bases remaining between them. The CDR3 loop is CASSQDPGTPSGTQYF. CDR3 DNA: TGCGCCAGCAGCCAGGATCCCGGGACTCCGAGCGGGACCCAGTACTTC.

The chain combines TRBV25-1 with TRBJ1-4; tentatively, D is TRBD1 (6 bases). V gave up 2 bases and J gave up 8 bases, with 9 bases separating them. The CDR3 extends over 13 amino acids. The V gene's germline CDR1 is MGHDK and CDR2 SYGVNS. CDR3: CASSETDREKLFF. CDR3 nucleotide sequence: TGTGCCAGCAGTGAAACTGACAGGGAAAAACTGTTTTTT.

This clone has only a few counts. J is TRBJ2-1 and V is TRBV25-1; D is possibly TRBD2 (6 bases). V was pared by 0 bases and J by 0 bases, with 9 bases between. CDR1 and CDR2 (germline): MGHDK, SYGVNS. CDR3 length: 16 amino acids. The CDR3: CASSEYRRGSYNEQFF. The CDR3, as DNA: TGTGCCAGCAGTGAATACCGGCGGGGCTCCTACAATGAGCAGTTCTTC.

The chain is built from TRBV4-1 and TRBJ2-5; D is uncertain. Germline loops: CDR1 MGHRA, CDR2 YSYEKL. The CDR3 contains 14 residues. Trimming stripped 0 bases from V and 4 bases from J, with 9 bases between. This CDR3 is CASSQDVGRETQYF. In DNA form, the CDR3 reads TGCGCCAGCAGCCAAGATGTCGGTCGAGAGACCCAGTACTTC.

This clone has more than one count but fewer than ten. This chain connects TRBV4-1 to TRBJ2-1; 11 nucleotides line up with TRBD2. This CDR3 comprises 16 residues. Germline loops: CDR1 MGHRA, CDR2 YSYEKL. The V segment lost 1 base and the J segment 4 bases; nucleotides outside the gene matches: 3. CDR3 sequence reads: CASSQGGLAVYNEQFF. CDR3 nucleotides: TGCGCCAGCAGCCAAGGGGGACTAGCGGTGTACAATGAGCAGTTCTTC.

The genes are TRBV9 and TRBJ2-7, with TRBD1 as a possible D gene (5 bases). Germline CDR1 SGDLS, CDR2 YYNGEE. Trimming shortened V by 0 bases and J by 6 bases, and 13 bases separated the two germline ends. The CDR3 consists of 14 residues. The CDR3 loop reads CASSVGSGQGEQYF. Written as DNA, the CDR3 is TGTGCCAGCAGCGTAGGAAGTGGCCAGGGCGAGCAGTACTTC.

The rearrangement joins TRBV20-1 to TRBJ2-7; D is unresolved. The CDR3 is 11 residues long. V lost 5 bases and J 4 bases, leaving 9 bases between the germline ends. Germline lookup yields CDR1 DFQATT and CDR2 SNEGSKA (reference sequence). This CDR3 is CSAPLDYEQYF. The CDR3 DNA is TGCAGTGCTCCACTGGATTACGAGCAGTACTTC.

This clone showed up just a few times. One end of the junction fails to match germline, which may point to a read error. This sequence joins TRBV30 and TRBJ1-2; D is unclear. Germline V gene sequence: CDR1 GTSNPN, CDR2 SVGIG (reference sequence). The CDR3 is 13 amino acids. The CDR3 sequence is CAWSPGLHYGYTF. The CDR3 nucleotides are TGTGCCTGGAGTCCCGGACTCCACTACGGCTACACCTTC.

The CDR3 here is CASSLRGRNRSYEQYF. CDR3 in DNA: TGTGCCAGCAGCTTACGCGGGAGGAACCGTTCCTACGAGCAGTACTTC. V gene TRBV11-2 combines with J gene TRBJ2-7; 8 bases agree with TRBD2. The CDR3 totals 16 residues. Germline V lookup: CDR1 SGHAT, CDR2 FQNNGV. V gave up 2 bases and J gave up 1 base; unmatched junction bases: 7.

The chain recombines TRBV5-4 with TRBJ2-5, with D tentatively TRBD2 (5 bases). The germline V gene has CDR1 SGHNT and CDR2 YYREEE (reference sequence). CDR3 size: 15 residues. Trimming shortened V by 5 bases and J by 1 base, and 15 bases separated the two germline ends. For the CDR3, the DNA is TGTGCCAGCAGTGCTGGAACGGGGTCCCAAGAGACCCAGTACTTC. Encoded protein: CASSAGTGSQETQYF. Supplemented by reference TRBV5-4 and TRBJ2-5, the full variable domain reads ETGVTQSPTHLIKTRGQQVTLRCSSQSGHNTVSWYQQALGQGPQFIFQYYREEENGRGNFPPRFSGLQFPNYSSELNVNALELDDSALYLCASSAGTGSQETQYFGPGTRLLVL.

The chain is built from TRBV28 and TRBJ2-1; 9 nucleotides align to TRBD2. The CDR3 extends over 15 amino acids. Germline V CDR1 and CDR2: MDHEN, SYDVKM. Trimming at V came to 6 bases and at J to 6 bases, leaving 9 bases not matched to a gene. The CDR3 DNA follows: TGTGCCAGCAGCTCCCCGGGACTAGCCGCCAATGAGCAGTTCTTC. Its translation is CASSSPGLAANEQFF.

With respect to this clone: Different DNA sequences within this sample yield the same CDR3. The chain uses TRBV18 and TRBJ2-5; the D is unclear. The V end was cut by 2 bases, the J end by 2 bases, with 6 bases between. Per germline, CDR1 KGHSH and CDR2 LQKENI. CDR3 length equals 13 residues. The CDR3 here is CASSPVGQETQYF. CDR3 in DNA: TGTGCCAGCTCACCAGTAGGGCAAGAGACCCAGTACTTC.

This chain uses TRBV7-2 with TRBJ1-5, with a tentative D call TRBD1 (5 bases). V was cut by 3 bases and J by 1 base, with 7 bases left in between. The length of the CDR3 is 14 residues. Germline loops: CDR1 SGHTA, CDR2 FQGNSA. CDR3 residues: CASSFQGSNQPQHF. CDR3 nucleotide sequence: TGTGCCAGCAGCTTCCAGGGAAGCAATCAGCCCCAGCATTTT. Full variable domain (missing parts from reference TRBV7-2 and TRBJ1-5): GAGVSQSPSNKVTEKGKDVELRCDPISGHTALYWYRQSLGQGLEFLIYFQGNSAPDKSGLPSDRFSAERTGGSVSTLTIQRTQQEDSAVYLCASSFQGSNQPQHFGDGTRLSIL.

The chain joins TRBV29-1 to TRBJ2-1; no reliable D call. Germline lookup yields CDR1 SQVTM and CDR2 ANQGSEA. Deletions cut 0 bases from V and 5 bases from J, with 8 bases between. This CDR3 region has 13 residues. Here the CDR3 reads CSVEEYYDNEQFF. CDR3 DNA: TGCAGCGTTGAAGAGTACTACGACAATGAGCAGTTCTTC.

This chain uses TRBV7-2 with TRBJ2-7; D is unclear. Germline loops: CDR1 SGHTA, CDR2 FQGNSA. CDR3 length: 13 residues. Trimming left V 1 base short and J 4 bases short, with 8 bases between. CDR3 DNA: TGTGCCAGCAGCTTAGTAGCTCAGTACGAGCAGTACTTC. Protein: CASSLVAQYEQYF.